These 8 T cell receptor beta chains share one sample of origin, sequenced in a study of blood T cell repertoires in COVID-19. Produced via immunoSEQ multiplex PCR; TCRdb's table is partial and in-frame only. The sample consists of a few hundred thousand clones, approximately 90% of them appearing once. Sequencing was carried out using PBMCs or T cells enriched from blood (not recorded which). The source is an older woman in a cohort exposed to, infected with or recovered from COVID-19 (not recorded which).

The chain links TRBV28 to TRBJ2-7, with D maybe TRBD2 (6 bases). The CDR3 sequence is 12 residues long. CDR1 and CDR2 (germline): MDHEN, SYDVKM. V was trimmed by 8 bases and J by 4 bases, leaving 12 bases between them. The CDR3 here is CASPKGRYEQYF. In DNA form, the CDR3 reads TGTGCCAGCCCTAAGGGGAGGTACGAGCAGTACTTC.

The V call is TRBV5-1, the J call TRBJ2-3; TRBD2 matches 7 bases. The CDR3 contains 15 residues. The V gene's germline CDR1 is SGHRS and CDR2 YFSETQ. With V trimmed by 1 base and J by 5 bases, 7 bases remained unmatched. The CDR3, as DNA: TGCGCCAGCAGCTTGCGGGCTAGCGGCCAAGATACGCAGTATTTT. This gives the protein CASSLRASGQDTQYF.

The rearrangement joins TRBV2 to TRBJ2-1, with 7 bases aligning to TRBD2. The length of the CDR3 is 14 residues. Trimming took 9 bases from V and 0 from J; bases not matched to a gene: 5. Germline V CDR1 and CDR2: SNHLY, FYNNEI. The CDR3 region is CASGTTSSYNEQFF. DNA for the CDR3: TGTGCCAGTGGGACTACCAGCTCCTACAATGAGCAGTTCTTC.

The rearrangement joins TRBV24-1 to TRBJ2-2; a possible D gene is TRBD2 (6 bases). CDR1 KGHDR and CDR2 SFDVKD come from the germline V gene. With 4 bases removed from V and 6 bases from J, the gap between germline ends came to 20 bases. The CDR3 has 17 amino acids. The CDR3 protein is CATSDSLPLGGPGELFF. In DNA, the CDR3 is TGTGCCACCAGTGACTCCCTACCGTTGGGGGGTCCCGGGGAGCTGTTTTTT.

This clone was seen just once. The J gene is TRBJ1-3, the V gene TRBV11-3, with 8 bases fitting TRBD1. With V trimmed by 5 bases and J by 1 base, 10 bases remained unmatched. CDR3 length: 17 residues. Per the germline V gene, CDR1 is SGHNT and CDR2 is YENEEA. CDR3 loop: CASSEREDRDSGNTIYF. CDR3 coding DNA: TGTGCCAGCAGCGAGAGGGAGGACAGGGATTCTGGAAACACCATATATTTT.

The rearrangement links TRBV29-1 to TRBJ2-1; a weak D match, TRBD1 (5 bases). Per germline, CDR1 SQVTM and CDR2 ANQGSEA. This CDR3 has 13 amino acids. Between the trimmed V and J ends, which lost 5 bases and 1 base, there was a span of 9 bases. The CDR3, as DNA: TGCAGCGTTTTTAGGGGTTCCTACAATGAGCAGTTCTTC. Translated: CSVFRGSYNEQFF.

V gene TRBV7-2 combines with J gene TRBJ2-3; 12 nucleotides align to TRBD2. This CDR3 has 19 amino acids. V was pared by 1 base and J by 1 base, with 9 bases of the junction left unmatched. Germline V gene lookup returns CDR1 SGHTA and CDR2 FQGNSA. CDR3 in DNA: TGTGCCAGCAGCTTAGGGGCCCCGACTAGCGGGAGCCGCACAGATACGCAGTATTTT. It codes for CASSLGAPTSGSRTDTQYF.

The J gene is TRBJ2-5, the V gene TRBV28; 13 nucleotides agree with TRBD2. CDR1 is MDHEN, CDR2 SYDVKM, per germline. This CDR3 has 16 residues. Germline trimming cut 5 bases from V and 5 bases from J; bases unmatched to any gene: 8. CDR3 nucleotides: TGTGCCAGCAGTCCCGGACTAGCGGGAGCGCGGGAGACCCAGTACTTC. Translation: CASSPGLAGARETQYF.